This T cell receptor beta chain is drawn from a study of cytomegalovirus exposure and HLA in healthy donors. Study-level results: In vitro testing confirmed a few CMV-associated chains as specific for CMV antigens.

Germline V gives CDR1 KGHSH, CDR2 LQKENI. The CDR3 extends over 15 amino acids. The germline V and J ends were trimmed by 0 bases and 6 bases, with 11 bases remaining between them. Amplification used 60 Vbeta primers and 13 Jbeta primers. Only in-frame clones appear in the TCRdb table, and some are missing; sequencing was by immunoSEQ multiplex PCR. The sample holds some 130,000 clones, over 70% seen once. On this clone: Its antigen is as yet unknown.

The sequence was obtained from a middle-aged man in good health and CMV-seronegative. This chain links TRBV18 with TRBJ1-4, with a weak D call TRBD1 (5 bases). The sequenced sample was PBMCs. Here the CDR3 DNA reads TGTGCCAGCTCACCACCGGGGCTCGGCCATGAAAAACTGTTTTTT. Its translation: CASSPPGLGHEKLFF.